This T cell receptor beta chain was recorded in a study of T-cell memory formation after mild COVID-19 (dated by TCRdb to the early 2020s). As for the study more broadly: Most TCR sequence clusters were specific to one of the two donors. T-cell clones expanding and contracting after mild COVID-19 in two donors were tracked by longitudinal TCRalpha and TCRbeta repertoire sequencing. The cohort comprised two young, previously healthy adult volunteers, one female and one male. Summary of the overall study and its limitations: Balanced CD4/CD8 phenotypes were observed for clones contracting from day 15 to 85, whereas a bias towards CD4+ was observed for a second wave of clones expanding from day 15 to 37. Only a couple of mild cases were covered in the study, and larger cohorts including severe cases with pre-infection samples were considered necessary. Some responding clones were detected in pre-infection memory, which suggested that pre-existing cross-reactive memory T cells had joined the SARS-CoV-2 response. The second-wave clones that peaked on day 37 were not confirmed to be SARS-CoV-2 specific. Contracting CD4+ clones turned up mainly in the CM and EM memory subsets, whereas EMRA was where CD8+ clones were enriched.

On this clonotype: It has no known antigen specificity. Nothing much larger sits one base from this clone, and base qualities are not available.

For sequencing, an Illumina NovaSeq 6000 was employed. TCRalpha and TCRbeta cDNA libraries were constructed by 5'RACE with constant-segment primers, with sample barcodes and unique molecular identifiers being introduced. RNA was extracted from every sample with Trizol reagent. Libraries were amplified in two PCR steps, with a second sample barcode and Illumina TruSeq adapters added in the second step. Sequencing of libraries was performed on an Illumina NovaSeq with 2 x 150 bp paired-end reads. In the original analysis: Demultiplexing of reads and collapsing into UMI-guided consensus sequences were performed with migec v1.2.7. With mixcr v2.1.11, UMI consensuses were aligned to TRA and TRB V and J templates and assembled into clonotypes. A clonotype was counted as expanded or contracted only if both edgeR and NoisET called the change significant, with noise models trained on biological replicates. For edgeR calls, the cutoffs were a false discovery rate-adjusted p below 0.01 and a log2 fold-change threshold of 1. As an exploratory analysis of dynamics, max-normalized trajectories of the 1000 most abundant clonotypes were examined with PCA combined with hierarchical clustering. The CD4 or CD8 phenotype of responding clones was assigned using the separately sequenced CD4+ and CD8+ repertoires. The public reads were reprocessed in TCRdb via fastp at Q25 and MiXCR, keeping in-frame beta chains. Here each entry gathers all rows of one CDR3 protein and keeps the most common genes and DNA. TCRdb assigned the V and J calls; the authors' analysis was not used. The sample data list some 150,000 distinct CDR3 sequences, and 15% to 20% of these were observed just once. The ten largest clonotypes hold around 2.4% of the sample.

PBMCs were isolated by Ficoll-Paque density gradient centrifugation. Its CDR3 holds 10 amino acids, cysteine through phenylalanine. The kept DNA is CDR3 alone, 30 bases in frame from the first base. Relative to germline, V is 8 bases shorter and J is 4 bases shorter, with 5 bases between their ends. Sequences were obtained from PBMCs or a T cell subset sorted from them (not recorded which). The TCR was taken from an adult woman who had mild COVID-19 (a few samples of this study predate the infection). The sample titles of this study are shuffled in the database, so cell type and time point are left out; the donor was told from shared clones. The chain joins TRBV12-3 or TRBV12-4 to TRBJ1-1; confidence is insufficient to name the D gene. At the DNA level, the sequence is TGTGCCAGCTCACTCACTGAAGCTTTCTTT. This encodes CASSLTEAFF.